Below, 10 T cell receptor beta chains from the same sample are listed, as sequenced in a study of glioma-infiltrating T cells after dendritic cell vaccination. Sequencing used immunoSEQ multiplex PCR; TCRdb keeps in-frame clones, though not all of them. Of roughly 90,000 clones in the sample, approximately 84% were seen once. The sequences come from blood, collected before dendritic cell vaccination. The origin of the receptors is a human donor with glioblastoma.

CDR3 nucleotide sequence: TGTGCCAGCAGTTGGGGGGGAAACACTGAAGCTTTCTTT. Translated: CASSWGGNTEAFF. The chain has TRBV27 and TRBJ1-1, with D possibly TRBD1 on 5 matching bases. This CDR3 region has 13 residues. Between the trimmed V and J ends, which lost 4 bases and 2 bases, there was a span of 8 bases. Germline V lookup: CDR1 MNHEY, CDR2 SMNVEV (reference sequence).

This chain links TRBV5-1 with TRBJ2-1; 11 bases fit TRBD2. This CDR3 has 15 amino acids. J lost 9 bases, V lost 2 bases, and 7 bases had no gene match. Per the germline V gene, CDR1 is SGHRS and CDR2 is YFSETQ. Written as DNA, the CDR3 is TGCGCCAGCAGCTTCACTAGCGGGAGTACGGGTGAGCAGTTCTTC. Protein product: CASSFTSGSTGEQFF.

This clone was detected only once. The CDR3 nucleotides read TGTGCCAGCAGCTCCGCCGGGACTAGCAACTCCTACGAGCAGTACTTC. It codes for CASSSAGTSNSYEQYF. The chain couples TRBV7-3 to TRBJ2-7, with TRBD2 matching 9 bases. The length of the CDR3 is 16 residues. With 4 bases clipped from V and 0 bases from J, the junction kept 7 bases outside the gene matches. CDR1 SGHTA and CDR2 FQGTGA come from the germline V gene. Together with reference TRBV7-3 and TRBJ2-7, the CDR3 gives the full variable domain: GAGVSQTPSNKVTEKGKYVELRCDPISGHTALYWYRQSLGQGPEFLIYFQGTGAADDSGLPNDRFFAVRPEGSVSTLKIQRTERGDSAVYLCASSSAGTSNSYEQYFGPGTRLTVT.

J is TRBJ2-7 and V is TRBV4-1, with 10 positions matching TRBD2. The J segment lost 6 bases and the V segment lost 0 bases, leaving 5 bases of the junction unmatched. Germline V gene lookup returns CDR1 MGHRA and CDR2 YSYEKL. The CDR3 covers 15 residues. The CDR3 protein is CASSQDLAGVSEQYF. The CDR3 DNA reads as TGCGCCAGCAGCCAAGATCTAGCGGGAGTATCCGAGCAGTACTTC.

J is TRBJ2-7 and V is TRBV27; 8 bases agree with TRBD1. CDR1 is MNHEY, CDR2 SMNVEV, per germline (reference sequence). CDR3 length equals 14 residues. The junction had 3 bases not matched to a gene; V was cut back by 3 bases and J by 2 bases. This CDR3 reads CASSFIQGAYEQYF. The CDR3 DNA follows: TGTGCCAGCAGTTTTATACAGGGGGCCTACGAGCAGTACTTC.

The rearrangement links TRBV7-3 to TRBJ1-2; 10 bases map to TRBD1. Germline V gene sequence: CDR1 SGHTA, CDR2 FQGTGA. The J segment lost 7 bases and the V segment lost 5 bases, leaving 10 bases of the junction unmatched. CDR3 size: 15 residues. The CDR3 protein is CASSPRDRGVGGYTF. Here the CDR3 DNA reads TGTGCCAGCAGCCCCCGGGACAGGGGCGTGGGTGGCTACACCTTC.

The rearrangement joins TRBV18 to TRBJ2-1, with 7 bases identical to TRBD2. CDR1 is KGHSH and CDR2 is LQKENI in the germline V gene. This CDR3 contains 17 residues. Germline trimming cut 2 bases from V and 4 bases from J; bases unmatched to any gene: 11. As DNA, the CDR3 is TGTGCCAGCTCACCAAACTTTTTAGCGGGCGGTTACAATGAGCAGTTCTTC. This codes for CASSPNFLAGGYNEQFF. Filled out from reference TRBV18 and TRBJ2-1, the complete variable domain reads NAGVMQNPRHLVRRRGQEARLRCSPMKGHSHVYWYRQLPEEGLKFMVYLQKENIIDESGMPKERFSAEFPKEGPSILRIQQVVRGDSAAYFCASSPNFLAGGYNEQFFGPGTRLTVL.

The V call is TRBV19, the J call TRBJ2-2, with TRBD2 as a possible D gene (6 bases). This CDR3 is 15 amino acids long. CDR1 and CDR2 from the germline V gene are LNHDA and SQIVND (reference sequence). V dropped 9 bases and J dropped 4 bases, with 18 bases sitting between them. DNA of the CDR3: TGTGCCAGCAAGTGGGGGGAGAGGGCCACCGGGGAGCTGTTTTTT. This translates into CASKWGERATGELFF.

The chain combines TRBV5-1 with TRBJ2-3, with D perhaps matching TRBD2 (6 bases). The CDR3 is 18 residues long. The V gene lost 0 bases and the J gene lost 2 bases, with 19 bases spanning the gap. Germline lookup yields CDR1 SGHRS and CDR2 YFSETQ. The DNA for the CDR3 is TGCGCCAGCAGCTTGGAGTTATCGGCGCGGGAAATCACAGATACGCAGTATTTT. It specifies CASSLELSAREITDTQYF.

The J gene is TRBJ2-2, the V gene TRBV29-1, with a weak D call TRBD1 (5 bases). V lost 6 bases, J lost 6 bases, and 17 bases lay in between. The germline V gene encodes CDR1 SQVTM and CDR2 ANQGSEA. The CDR3 totals 14 residues. CDR3 protein: CSVGPLEGAGELFF. CDR3 sequence (DNA): TGCAGCGTCGGCCCCCTTGAAGGGGCCGGGGAGCTGTTTTTT.